One sample yielded the 8 T cell receptor beta chains listed below, sequenced in a study of vaccination effects on CD4 cells after COVID-19. No antigens are known for them. The method was immunoSEQ multiplex PCR; TCRdb's version includes in-frame clones alone and lacks a portion of them. Here the sample spans under 55,000 clones, about 70% being singletons. Upon completion of 10 to 11 days in culture, CD4+ T cells were isolated. Every participant took two doses of the BNT162b2 or mRNA-1273 vaccine. The sample consisted of CD4+ T cells from PBMCs cultured without peptide, taken after COVID-19 vaccination. These receptors came from a human donor who received a COVID-19 vaccine.

This clone has more than one count but fewer than ten. In DNA form, the CDR3 reads TGTGCCAGCAGCCCGAGGTCGGGTCTCGCCTCCTACGAGCAGTACTTC. Translating it yields CASSPRSGLASYEQYF. This chain links TRBV11-2 with TRBJ2-7; D gene unclear. V shed 5 bases and J shed 0 bases, with 17 bases lying between them. The CDR3 length is 16 residues. The V gene's germline CDR1 is SGHAT and CDR2 FQNNGV. Drawing the rest from reference TRBV11-2 and TRBJ2-7, the complete variable domain is EAGVAQSPRYKIIEKRQSVAFWCNPISGHATLYWYQQILGQGPKLLIQFQNNGVVDDSQLPKDRFSAERLKGVDSTLKIQPAKLEDSAVYLCASSPRSGLASYEQYFGPGTRLTVT.

The sample holds a few counts of this clone. The chain links TRBV2 to TRBJ2-7; 13 bases align to TRBD2. The V gene end was trimmed by 6 bases and the J gene end by 5 bases; junction bases not matched to a gene: 16. Germline CDR1 is SNHLY and CDR2 is FYNNEI. The CDR3 consists of 18 residues. The CDR3 DNA sequence: TGTGCCAGCAGGCAAACACTCACGGGACTAGCGGGACTCAACGAGCAGTACTTC. Translation: CASRQTLTGLAGLNEQYF.

This clone was picked up a small number of times. The chain carries TRBV5-1 and TRBJ1-2, with TRBD1 matching 7 bases. This CDR3 is 17 amino acids long. Per germline, CDR1 SGHRS and CDR2 YFSETQ. V lost 0 bases and J lost 0; bases outside the gene matches: 8. This CDR3 reads CASSLDPGGNANYGYTF. CDR3 DNA sequence: TGCGCCAGCAGCTTGGATCCAGGGGGGAACGCTAACTATGGCTACACCTTC.

This clone has more than one count but fewer than ten. The chain employs TRBV6-5 and TRBJ1-5, with D unclear. Germline loops: CDR1 MNHEY, CDR2 SVGAGI. CDR3 size: 14 residues. V lost 6 bases and J lost 0, with 9 bases in between. This chain's CDR3 is CASRNHGSNQPQHF. As DNA, the CDR3 is TGTGCCAGCAGGAATCACGGTAGCAATCAGCCCCAGCATTTT.

This clone was recorded once. This chain uses TRBV18 with TRBJ2-7; D may be TRBD2 (5 bases). Per the germline V gene, CDR1 is KGHSH and CDR2 is LQKENI. This CDR3 has 12 residues. Deletions cut 6 bases from V and 0 bases from J, with 6 bases between. The CDR3 spells CASSRVSYEQYF. CDR3 sequence (DNA): TGTGCCAGCTCGCGGGTCTCCTACGAGCAGTACTTC.

The J gene is TRBJ2-7, the V gene TRBV5-4; 16 bases fit TRBD2. Germline CDR1 is SGHNT and CDR2 is YYREEE (reference sequence). The CDR3 has 18 residues. J was trimmed by 6 bases and V by 2 bases; bases with no gene match: 11. CDR3 bases: TGTGCCAGCAGCTTAGGCGGGACTAGCGGGAGGGCCGGGGTCGAGCAGTACTTC. Its translation is CASSLGGTSGRAGVEQYF.

The CDR3 sequence: CASSSKTAGVDNEQFF. CDR3 sequence (DNA): TGTGCCAGCAGCTCTAAGACGGCGGGTGTGGACAATGAGCAGTTCTTC. V and J are TRBV7-6 and TRBJ2-1; D possibly corresponds to TRBD2 (5 bases). The CDR3 contains 16 residues. In germline, CDR1 is SGHVS, CDR2 FNYEAQ. Deletions cut 4 bases from V and 5 bases from J, with 18 bases between.

The chain recombines TRBV12-3 or TRBV12-4 with TRBJ2-1; D is perhaps TRBD1 (5 bases). This CDR3 contains 13 residues. The ends were cut back, 1 base at V and 6 bases at J, with 7 bases in the middle. In DNA form, the CDR3 reads TGTGCCAGCAGTTTAGGGCAGGGCAATGAGCAGTTCTTC. This sequence encodes CASSLGQGNEQFF.